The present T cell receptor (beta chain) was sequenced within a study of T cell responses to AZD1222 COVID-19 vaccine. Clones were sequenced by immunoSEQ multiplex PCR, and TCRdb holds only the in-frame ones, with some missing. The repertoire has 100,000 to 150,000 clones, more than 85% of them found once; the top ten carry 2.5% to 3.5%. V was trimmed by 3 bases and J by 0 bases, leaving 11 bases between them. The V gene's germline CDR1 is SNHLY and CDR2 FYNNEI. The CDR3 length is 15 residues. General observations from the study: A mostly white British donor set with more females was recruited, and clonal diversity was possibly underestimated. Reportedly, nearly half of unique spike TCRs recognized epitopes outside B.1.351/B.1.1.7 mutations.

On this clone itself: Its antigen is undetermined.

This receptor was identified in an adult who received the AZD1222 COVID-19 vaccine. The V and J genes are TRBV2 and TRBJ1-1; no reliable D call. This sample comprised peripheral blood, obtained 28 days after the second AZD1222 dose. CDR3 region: CASSDGGSMNTEAFF. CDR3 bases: TGTGCCAGCAGTGACGGCGGATCGATGAACACTGAAGCTTTCTTT.